Each of the 9 T cell receptor beta chains below was sequenced from the same sample in a study of blood T cell repertoires in COVID-19. Clones were sequenced by immunoSEQ multiplex PCR, and TCRdb holds only the in-frame ones, with some missing. The data show roughly 72,000 clones, with roughly 90% seen just once and 2.5% to 3% held by the top ten. Sequences were obtained from peripheral blood. These receptors were taken from a human donor in a cohort sampled during active COVID-19.

The chain joins TRBV2 to TRBJ1-5; D perhaps matches TRBD1 (5 bases). This CDR3 has 13 amino acids. Trimming pared 2 bases from V and 6 bases from J, leaving 8 bases between. From germline, CDR1 is SNHLY and CDR2 FYNNEI. CDR3 region: CASSEQGGQPQHF. Written as DNA, the CDR3 is TGTGCCAGCAGTGAACAGGGAGGTCAGCCCCAGCATTTT.

This clone was picked up one time. V and J are TRBV28 and TRBJ1-3; 9 nucleotides line up with TRBD1. V gave up 6 bases and J gave up 6 bases; unmatched junction bases: 3. The CDR3 loop spans 13 amino acids. CDR1 and CDR2 (germline): MDHEN, SYDVKM. The CDR3 bases are TGTGCCAGCAGGCGGACAGGGGTAAACACCATATATTTT. This encodes CASRRTGVNTIYF.

This clone occurred once. The chain joins TRBV18 to TRBJ2-2; 10 nucleotides line up with TRBD2. From germline, CDR1 is KGHSH and CDR2 LQKENI. The ends lost 3 bases at V and 7 bases at J; junction bases unmatched: 8. The CDR3 is 16 amino acids. CDR3 region: CASSPGRTSGIGELFF. CDR3 sequence (DNA): TGTGCCAGCTCACCGGGTAGGACTAGCGGAATCGGGGAGCTGTTTTTT.

The chain is built from TRBV7-9 and TRBJ1-1, with 9 bases that match TRBD1. Germline assignment: CDR1 SEHNR and CDR2 FQNEAQ (reference sequence). This CDR3 region has 14 residues. The V segment lost 5 bases and the J segment 1 base; nucleotides outside the gene matches: 2. CDR3: CASSLGQGNTEAFF. CDR3 coding DNA: TGTGCCAGCAGCCTGGGACAGGGGAACACTGAAGCTTTCTTT. Supplemented by reference TRBV7-9 and TRBJ1-1, the full variable domain reads DTGVSQNPRHKITKRGQNVTFRCDPISEHNRLYWYRQTLGQGPEFLTYFQNEAQLEKSRLLSDRFSAERPKGSFSTLEIQRTEQGDSAMYLCASSLGQGNTEAFFGQGTRLTVV.

The rearrangement links TRBV6-2 or TRBV6-3 to TRBJ1-2; perhaps TRBD1 as D (6 bases). The CDR3 extends over 15 amino acids. Germline V gene lookup returns CDR1 MNHEY and CDR2 SVGEGT. Trimming left V 4 bases short and J 4 bases short, with 16 bases between. The CDR3, as DNA: TGTGCCAGCAGTTCACGCCAGGGGCAACTCTATGGCTACACCTTC. Its translation is CASSSRQGQLYGYTF.

The chain is built from TRBV3-1 (or the pseudogene TRBV3-2) and TRBJ2-1; 8 nucleotides align to TRBD2. The germline gives CDR1 LGHDT, CDR2 YNNKEL (reference sequence). The J segment lost 2 bases and the V segment lost 4 bases, leaving 10 bases of the junction unmatched. CDR3 size: 17 residues. This CDR3 is CASSRGGAGGPYNEQFF. CDR3 nucleotide sequence: TGTGCCAGCAGCCGAGGTGGGGCGGGGGGCCCCTACAATGAGCAGTTCTTC.

This clone was seen a few times. The CDR3 is CASSKVKQGIWSNQPQHF. The CDR3 DNA is TGTGCCAGCAGCAAAGTAAAACAGGGAATATGGAGCAATCAGCCCCAGCATTTT. V is TRBV21-1 and J is TRBJ1-5; the table names TRBD1, a call not compared with the DNA. TRBV21-1 is an annotated pseudogene. The CDR3 is 18 residues long.

The V call is TRBV7-8, the J call TRBJ2-7; TRBD2 matches 8 bases. The CDR3 sequence is 15 residues long. Germline V CDR1 and CDR2: SGHVS, FQNEAQ. The J segment lost 3 bases and the V segment lost 4 bases, leaving 8 bases of the junction unmatched. CDR3 sequence: CASSSGGTLFYEQYF. The CDR3 DNA reads as TGTGCCAGCAGCTCGGGGGGGACATTGTTCTACGAGCAGTACTTC.

This CDR3 is CASSYVAYEQYF. The CDR3 DNA reads TGTGCCAGCAGTTATGTGGCTTACGAGCAGTACTTC. The chain has TRBV6-2 or TRBV6-3 and TRBJ2-7; D unresolved. Germline CDR1 and CDR2: MNHEY and SVGEGT. With 3 bases removed from V and 4 bases from J, the gap between germline ends came to 7 bases. This CDR3 comprises 12 residues.